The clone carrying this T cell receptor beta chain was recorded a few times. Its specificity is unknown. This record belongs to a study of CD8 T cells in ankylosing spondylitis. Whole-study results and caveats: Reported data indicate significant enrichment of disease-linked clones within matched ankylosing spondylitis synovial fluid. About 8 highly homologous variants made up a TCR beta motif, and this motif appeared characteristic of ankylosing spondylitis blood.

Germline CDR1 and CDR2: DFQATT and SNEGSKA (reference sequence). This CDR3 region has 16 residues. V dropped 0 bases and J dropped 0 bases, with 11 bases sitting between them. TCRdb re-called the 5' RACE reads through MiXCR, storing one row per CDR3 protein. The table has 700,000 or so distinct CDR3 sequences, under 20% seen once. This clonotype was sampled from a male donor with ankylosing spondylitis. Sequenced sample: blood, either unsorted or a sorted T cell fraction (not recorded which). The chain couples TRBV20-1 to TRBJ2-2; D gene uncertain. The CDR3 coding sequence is TGCAGTGCTAGAGATGTAGAGCAAACGAACACCGGGGAGCTGTTTTTT. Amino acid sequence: CSARDVEQTNTGELFF.